Below, 8 T cell receptor beta chains from the same sample are listed, as sequenced in a study of T cells after yellow fever vaccination. MiXCR was run by TCRdb on the 5' RACE reads, yielding one entry per CDR3 protein. The repertoire consists of about 500,000 distinct CDR3 sequences, with approximately 16% occurring once and the leading ten covering 17%. The starting material was PBMCs, obtained 5 to 6 days after the first yellow fever vaccination. The receptors shown here come from a man in his late teens or twenties who received the YFV17D yellow fever vaccine.

This clonotype came up a few times. V usage is TRBV7-2 and J usage is TRBJ1-4; no clear D. This CDR3 has 15 residues. Per germline, CDR1 SGHTA and CDR2 FQGNSA. V was cut by 3 bases and J by 3 bases, with 11 bases left in between. The CDR3 sequence: CASSFVWGSNEKLFF. As DNA, the CDR3 is TGTGCCAGCAGCTTCGTTTGGGGATCTAATGAAAAACTGTTTTTT.

The sample holds a few counts of this clonotype. This sequence joins TRBV5-1 and TRBJ2-6; D uncertain. Germline V lookup: CDR1 SGHRS, CDR2 YFSETQ. The CDR3 is 14 residues long. The V and J ends lost 2 bases and 1 base respectively, with 4 bases between them. The CDR3: CASSLASGANVLTF. For the CDR3, the DNA is TGCGCCAGCAGCTTAGCTTCTGGGGCCAACGTCCTGACTTTC.

The chain uses TRBV11-2 and TRBJ2-7; D gene ambiguous. The V end lost 1 base, the J end lost 0 bases, and 10 bases lay between the germline ends. This CDR3 spans 15 amino acids. Germline V gene data show CDR1 as SGHAT and CDR2 as FQNNGV. As DNA, the CDR3 is TGTGCCAGCAGCTTAGGGTTGGTAGCCTCCTACGAGCAGTACTTC. The encoded protein is CASSLGLVASYEQYF.

V is TRBV7-3 and J is TRBJ2-1; possibly TRBD2 for D (5 bases). The germline CDR1 and CDR2 sequences are SGHTA and FQGTGA. V was pared by 5 bases and J by 5 bases, with 13 bases between. This CDR3 comprises 14 residues. CDR3 in DNA: TGTGCCAGCAGCCCGGGGAGAGCGAACAATGAGCAGTTCTTC. Amino acids: CASSPGRANNEQFF.

This clonotype turned up a few times. The rearrangement joins TRBV10-2 to TRBJ2-3; TRBD1 is a possible D gene (5 bases). The CDR3 has 14 amino acids. Trimming cost V 3 bases and J 0 bases, with 7 bases left between them. Germline loops: CDR1 WSHSY, CDR2 SAAADI. The CDR3 spells CASSEGVSTDTQYF. For the CDR3, the DNA is TGCGCCAGCAGTGAAGGGGTTAGCACAGATACGCAGTATTTT.

The chain carries TRBV14 and TRBJ2-5, with TRBD1 matching 8 bases. The CDR3 extends over 15 amino acids. The germline gives CDR1 SGHDN, CDR2 FVKESK. After removal of 1 base from V and 4 bases from J, the junction contained 5 bases not matched to a gene. The CDR3 protein is CASSQGNTGGETQYF. DNA of the CDR3: TGTGCCAGCAGCCAAGGCAATACAGGGGGAGAGACCCAGTACTTC.

In this sample, this clonotype turned up a few times. V usage is TRBV5-1 and J usage is TRBJ2-5; D ambiguous. Germline V gives CDR1 SGHRS, CDR2 YFSETQ. V was pared by 5 bases and J by 3 bases, with 11 bases between. The CDR3 extends over 13 amino acids. CDR3 sequence: CASRSGWEETQYF. The CDR3 DNA reads TGCGCCAGCAGATCGGGCTGGGAAGAGACCCAGTACTTC. Complete variable domain (other parts from reference TRBV5-1 and TRBJ2-5): KAGVTQTPRYLIKTRGQQVTLSCSPISGHRSVSWYQQTPGQGLQFLFEYFSETQRNKGNFPGRFSGRQFSNSRSEMNVSTLELGDSALYLCASRSGWEETQYFGPGTRLLVL.

The chain combines TRBV30 with TRBJ2-2, with TRBD2 as a possible D gene (7 bases). The CDR3 extends over 15 amino acids. Germline CDR1 reads GTSNPN; CDR2 reads SVGIG (reference sequence). Trimming took off 7 bases at V and 5 bases at J, with 20 bases between the two ends. CDR3 protein: CASPGGQITTGELFF. In DNA, the CDR3 is TGTGCCTCCCCGGGAGGACAGATTACGACCGGGGAGCTGTTTTTT.